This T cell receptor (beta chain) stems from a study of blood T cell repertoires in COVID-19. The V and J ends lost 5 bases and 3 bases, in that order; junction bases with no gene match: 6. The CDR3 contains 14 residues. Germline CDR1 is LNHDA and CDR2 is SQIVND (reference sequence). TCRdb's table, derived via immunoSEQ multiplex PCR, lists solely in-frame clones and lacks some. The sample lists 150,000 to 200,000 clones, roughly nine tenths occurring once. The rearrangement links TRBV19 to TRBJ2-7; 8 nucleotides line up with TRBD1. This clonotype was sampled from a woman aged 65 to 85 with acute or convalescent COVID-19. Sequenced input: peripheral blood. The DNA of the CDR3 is TGTGCCAGTAGTCACGACAGGGGCCGCTACGAGCAGTACTTC. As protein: CASSHDRGRYEQYF.